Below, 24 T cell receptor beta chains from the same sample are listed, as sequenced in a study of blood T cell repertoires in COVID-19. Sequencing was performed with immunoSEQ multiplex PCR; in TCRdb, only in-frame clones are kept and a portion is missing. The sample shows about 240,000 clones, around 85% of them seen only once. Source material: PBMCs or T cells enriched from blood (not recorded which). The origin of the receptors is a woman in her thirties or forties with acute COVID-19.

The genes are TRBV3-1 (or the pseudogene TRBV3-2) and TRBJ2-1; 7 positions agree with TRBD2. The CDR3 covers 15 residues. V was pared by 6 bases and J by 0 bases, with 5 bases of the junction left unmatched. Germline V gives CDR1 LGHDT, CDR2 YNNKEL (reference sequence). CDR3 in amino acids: CASRSGLSSYNEQFF. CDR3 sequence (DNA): TGTGCCAGCAGATCGGGACTAAGCTCCTACAATGAGCAGTTCTTC.

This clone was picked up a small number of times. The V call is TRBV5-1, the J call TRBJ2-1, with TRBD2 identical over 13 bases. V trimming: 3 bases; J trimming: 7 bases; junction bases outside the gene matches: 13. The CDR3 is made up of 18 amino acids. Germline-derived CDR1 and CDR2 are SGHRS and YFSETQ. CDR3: CASSSGLAGVRILNEQFF. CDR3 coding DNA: TGCGCCAGCAGCTCCGGACTAGCGGGAGTACGGATTTTGAATGAGCAGTTCTTC.

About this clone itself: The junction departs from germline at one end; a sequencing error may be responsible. The CDR3 DNA reads as TGTGCCAGTAGTATAGCCAAGACAGGAATTGAAACTTTCTTT. It codes for CASSIAKTGIETFF. The genes are TRBV19 and TRBJ1-1, with D possibly TRBD1 on 6 matching bases. This CDR3 comprises 14 residues. Germline V gives CDR1 LNHDA, CDR2 SQIVND (reference sequence).

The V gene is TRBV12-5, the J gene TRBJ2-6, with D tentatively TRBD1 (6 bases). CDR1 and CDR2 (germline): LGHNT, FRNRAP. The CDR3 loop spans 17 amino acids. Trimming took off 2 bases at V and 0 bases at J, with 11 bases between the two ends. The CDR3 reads CASGLLQGFSGANVLTF. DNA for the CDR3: TGTGCTAGTGGTTTGCTTCAGGGGTTCTCTGGGGCCAACGTCCTGACTTTC.

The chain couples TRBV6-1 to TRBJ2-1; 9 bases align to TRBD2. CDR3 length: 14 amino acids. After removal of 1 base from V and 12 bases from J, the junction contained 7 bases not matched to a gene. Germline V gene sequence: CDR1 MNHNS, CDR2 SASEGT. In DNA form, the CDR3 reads TGTGCCAGCAGTGAAGTGCGGGAGGGTGATCGGCAGTTCTTC. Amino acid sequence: CASSEVREGDRQFF.

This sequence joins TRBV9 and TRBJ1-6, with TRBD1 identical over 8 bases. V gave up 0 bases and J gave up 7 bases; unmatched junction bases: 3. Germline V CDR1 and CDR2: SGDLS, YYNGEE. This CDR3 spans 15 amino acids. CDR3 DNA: TGTGCCAGCAGCGTAGGGACAGGGAACAATTCACCCCTCCACTTT. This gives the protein CASSVGTGNNSPLHF.

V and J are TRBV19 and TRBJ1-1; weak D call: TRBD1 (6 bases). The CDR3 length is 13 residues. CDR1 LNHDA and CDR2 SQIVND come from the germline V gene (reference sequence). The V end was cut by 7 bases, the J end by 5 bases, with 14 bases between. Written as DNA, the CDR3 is TGTGCCAGTACGCAACAGGGTGGAACTGAAGCTTTCTTT. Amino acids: CASTQQGGTEAFF.

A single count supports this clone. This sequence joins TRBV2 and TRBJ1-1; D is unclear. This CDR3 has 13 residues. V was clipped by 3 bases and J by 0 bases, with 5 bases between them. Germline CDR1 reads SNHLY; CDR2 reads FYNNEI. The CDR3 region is CASSDRLNTEAFF. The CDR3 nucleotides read TGTGCCAGCAGTGACAGATTGAACACTGAAGCTTTCTTT.

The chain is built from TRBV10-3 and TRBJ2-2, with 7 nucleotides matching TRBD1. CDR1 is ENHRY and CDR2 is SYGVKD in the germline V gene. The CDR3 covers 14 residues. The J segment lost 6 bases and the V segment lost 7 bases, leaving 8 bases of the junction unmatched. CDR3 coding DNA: TGTGCCATCAATGCAGGGGGTAGCGCCGGGGAGCTGTTTTTT. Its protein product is CAINAGGSAGELFF.

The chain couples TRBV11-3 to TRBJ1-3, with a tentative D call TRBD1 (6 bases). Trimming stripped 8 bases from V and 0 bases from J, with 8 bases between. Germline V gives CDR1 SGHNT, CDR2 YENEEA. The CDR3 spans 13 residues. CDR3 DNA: TGTGCCAGCGGCAGGGGCTCTGGAAACACCATATATTTT. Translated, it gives CASGRGSGNTIYF.

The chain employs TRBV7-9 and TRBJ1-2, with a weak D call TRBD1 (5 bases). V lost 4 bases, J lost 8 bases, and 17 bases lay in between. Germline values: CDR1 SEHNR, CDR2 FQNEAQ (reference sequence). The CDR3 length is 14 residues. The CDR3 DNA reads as TGTGCCAGCAGCTACGGAAGCAGGGAACGCGGCTACACCTTC. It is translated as CASSYGSRERGYTF.

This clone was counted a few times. CDR3 DNA sequence: TGTGCCAGCCGGGTTAGCGGGAGCCCCTACAATGAGCAGTTCTTC. As protein: CASRVSGSPYNEQFF. V and J are TRBV2 and TRBJ2-1, with 9 bases matching TRBD2. This CDR3 has 15 amino acids. V gave up 8 bases and J gave up 2 bases; unmatched junction bases: 7. CDR1 is SNHLY, CDR2 FYNNEI, per germline.

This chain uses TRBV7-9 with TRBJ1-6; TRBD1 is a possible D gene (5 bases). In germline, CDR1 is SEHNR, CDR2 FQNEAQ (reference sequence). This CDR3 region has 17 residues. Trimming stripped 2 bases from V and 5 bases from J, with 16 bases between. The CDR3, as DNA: TGTGCCAGCAGCTTATGGTCGCAGGGACTCCATAATTCACCCCTCCACTTT. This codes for CASSLWSQGLHNSPLHF.

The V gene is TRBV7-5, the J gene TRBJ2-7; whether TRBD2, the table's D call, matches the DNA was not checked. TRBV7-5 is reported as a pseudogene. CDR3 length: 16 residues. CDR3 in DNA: TGTGTCAGAAGCCCGACTAGCGGGAGACCCTCCTACGAGCAGTACTTC. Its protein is CVRSPTSGRPSYEQYF.

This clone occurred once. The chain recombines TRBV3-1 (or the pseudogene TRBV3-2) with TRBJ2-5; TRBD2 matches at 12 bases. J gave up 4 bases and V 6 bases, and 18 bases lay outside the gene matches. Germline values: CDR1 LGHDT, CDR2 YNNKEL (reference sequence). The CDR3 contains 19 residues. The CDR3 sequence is CASSLRLWSSGRAAETQYF. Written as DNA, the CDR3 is TGTGCCAGCAGTCTCCGTCTCTGGTCTAGCGGGAGGGCCGCAGAGACCCAGTACTTC.

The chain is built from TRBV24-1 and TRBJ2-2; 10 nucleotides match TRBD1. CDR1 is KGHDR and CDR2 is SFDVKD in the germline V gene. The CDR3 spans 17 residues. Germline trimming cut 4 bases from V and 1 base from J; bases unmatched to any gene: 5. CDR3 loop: CATSDRGTGVNTGELFF. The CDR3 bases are TGTGCCACCAGTGACCGCGGGACAGGGGTGAACACCGGGGAGCTGTTTTTT.

CDR3 nucleotide sequence: TGTGCCAGCAGTTTACTGACAGTGCAGGGCAATCAGCCCCAGCATTTT. It translates to CASSLLTVQGNQPQHF. The chain is built from TRBV27 and TRBJ1-5, with D possibly being TRBD1 (5 bases). The germline V gene has CDR1 MNHEY and CDR2 SMNVEV (reference sequence). The CDR3 runs 16 residues. Trimming pared 2 bases from V and 2 bases from J, leaving 13 bases between.

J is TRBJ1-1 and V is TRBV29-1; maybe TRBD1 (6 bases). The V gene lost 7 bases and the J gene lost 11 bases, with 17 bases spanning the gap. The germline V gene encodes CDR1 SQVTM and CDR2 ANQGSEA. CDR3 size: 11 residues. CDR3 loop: CSGGQYISAFF. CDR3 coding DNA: TGCAGCGGCGGACAGTACATTTCGGCTTTCTTT.

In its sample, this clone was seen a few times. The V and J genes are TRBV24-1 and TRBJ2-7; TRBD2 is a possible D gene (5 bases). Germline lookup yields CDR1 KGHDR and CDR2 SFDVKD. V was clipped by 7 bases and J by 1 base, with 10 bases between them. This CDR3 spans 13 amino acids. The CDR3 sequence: CATSHRESYEQYF. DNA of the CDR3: TGTGCCACCAGCCACCGGGAATCCTACGAGCAGTACTTC.

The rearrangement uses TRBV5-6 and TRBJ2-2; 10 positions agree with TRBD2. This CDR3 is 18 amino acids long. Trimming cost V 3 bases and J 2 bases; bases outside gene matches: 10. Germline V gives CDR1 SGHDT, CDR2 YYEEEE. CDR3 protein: CASSSTPGLARNTGELFF. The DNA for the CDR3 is TGTGCCAGCAGCTCAACACCGGGACTAGCGCGAAACACCGGGGAGCTGTTTTTT.

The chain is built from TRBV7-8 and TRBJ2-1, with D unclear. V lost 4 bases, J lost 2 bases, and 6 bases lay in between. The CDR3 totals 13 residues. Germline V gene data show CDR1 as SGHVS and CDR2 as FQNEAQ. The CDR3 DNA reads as TGTGCCAGCAGCTCCATCACCTACAATGAGCAGTTCTTC. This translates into CASSSITYNEQFF.

In DNA, the CDR3 is TGTGCCAGCAGTTCGTTGCAGGAGCAGTACTTC. Translation: CASSSLQEQYF. V gene TRBV28 combines with J gene TRBJ2-7; no reliable D call. Germline V gives CDR1 MDHEN, CDR2 SYDVKM. V lost 4 bases and J lost 7, with 8 bases in between. The CDR3 spans 11 residues. Full variable domain (remainder filled in from reference TRBV28 and TRBJ2-7): DVKVTQSSRYLVKRTGEKVFLECVQDMDHENMFWYRQDPGLGLRLIYFSYDVKMKEKGDIPEGYSVSREKKERFSLILESASTNQTSMYLCASSSLQEQYFGPGTRLTVT.

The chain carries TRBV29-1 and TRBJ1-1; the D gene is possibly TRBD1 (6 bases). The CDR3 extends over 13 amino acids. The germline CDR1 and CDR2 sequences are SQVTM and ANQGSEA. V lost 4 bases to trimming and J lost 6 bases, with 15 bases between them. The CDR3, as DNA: TGCAGCGTTGGGGACACCCTTGGACCTGAAGCTTTCTTT. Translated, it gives CSVGDTLGPEAFF.

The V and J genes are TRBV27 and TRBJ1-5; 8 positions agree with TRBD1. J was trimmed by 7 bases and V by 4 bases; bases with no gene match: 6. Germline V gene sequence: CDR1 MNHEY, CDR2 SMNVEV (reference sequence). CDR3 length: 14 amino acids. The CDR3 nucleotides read TGTGCCAGCAGTTCAACAGGGGGAGGCCAGCCCCAGCATTTT. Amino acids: CASSSTGGGQPQHF.